These 11 T cell receptor beta chains originate from one sample sequenced in a study of T cell responses to AZD1222 COVID-19 vaccine. Libraries were prepared by immunoSEQ multiplex PCR; TCRdb keeps only in-frame clonotypes and omits some of them. The repertoire includes about 120,000 clones, roughly nine tenths of them detected once, and 1.6% sits in the top ten. The source material was peripheral blood, sampled 28 days after the second AZD1222 dose. The receptors were sampled from an adult who received the AZD1222 COVID-19 vaccine.

This clone was counted between two and nine times. The chain recombines TRBV2 with TRBJ1-2; TRBD1 is a possible D gene (6 bases). Between the trimmed V and J ends, which lost 3 bases and 6 bases, there was a span of 11 bases. The length of the CDR3 is 13 residues. Germline-derived CDR1 and CDR2 are SNHLY and FYNNEI. CDR3 region: CASSDQGTNGYTF. CDR3 nucleotides: TGTGCCAGCAGTGATCAGGGGACGAATGGCTACACCTTC.

This chain uses TRBV10-2 with TRBJ2-7, with 8 bases fitting TRBD2. The CDR3 loop spans 14 amino acids. V lost 2 bases and J lost 6; bases outside the gene matches: 6. Germline V gene sequence: CDR1 WSHSY, CDR2 SAAADI. The CDR3 is CASSEMAGGPEQYF. The CDR3 nucleotides read TGCGCCAGCAGTGAGATGGCGGGAGGACCCGAGCAGTACTTC.

The V gene is TRBV6-5, the J gene TRBJ1-1; the D gene is possibly TRBD1 (5 bases). Germline CDR1 reads MNHEY; CDR2 reads SVGAGI. The ends were cut back, 7 bases at V and 1 base at J, with 10 bases in the middle. This CDR3 has 13 amino acids. The CDR3 DNA reads as TGTGCCAGCACCCTCCAGGGGAACACTGAAGCTTTCTTT. Translated: CASTLQGNTEAFF.

The chain combines TRBV4-1 with TRBJ1-2; D is ambiguous. This CDR3 region has 14 residues. CDR1 is MGHRA and CDR2 is YSYEKL in the germline V gene. V lost 3 bases and J lost 4, with 12 bases in between. CDR3 sequence reads: CASSQPLQFYGYTF. The CDR3 DNA follows: TGCGCCAGCAGCCAGCCATTACAGTTCTATGGCTACACCTTC.

The V gene is TRBV28, the J gene TRBJ1-1; no definite D call. V lost 10 bases to trimming and J lost 5 bases, with 14 bases between them. The CDR3 runs 12 residues. The germline V gene encodes CDR1 MDHEN and CDR2 SYDVKM. CDR3: CATEEIGTEAFF. The CDR3 coding sequence is TGTGCCACCGAAGAAATAGGGACTGAAGCTTTCTTT.

V usage is TRBV6-5 and J usage is TRBJ2-5; 8 bases map to TRBD2. Germline V CDR1 and CDR2: MNHEY, SVGAGI. Unmatched junction bases numbered 5, after V lost 8 bases and J lost 0 bases. The CDR3 covers 14 residues. The CDR3 DNA is TGTGCCAGCCATCTTAGCGGGGACCAAGAGACCCAGTACTTC. Translated, it gives CASHLSGDQETQYF.

The V gene is TRBV5-1, the J gene TRBJ2-5; 8 bases line up with TRBD2. The CDR3 is 16 residues long. Germline V gene data show CDR1 as SGHRS and CDR2 as YFSETQ. V was pared by 1 base and J by 0 bases, with 5 bases of the junction left unmatched. The CDR3 region has the DNA TGCGCCAGCAGCTTGTTTACTAGCGGATACCAAGAGACCCAGTACTTC. This gives the protein CASSLFTSGYQETQYF.

In this sample, this clone turned up once. The chain has TRBV2 and TRBJ1-3; 11 bases match TRBD1. The CDR3 has 14 amino acids. V dropped 8 bases and J dropped 1; count of bases not matched to a gene: 1. Germline V lookup: CDR1 SNHLY, CDR2 FYNNEI. This CDR3 is CASGTGGSGNTIYF. The CDR3 DNA reads as TGTGCCAGCGGGACAGGGGGTTCTGGAAACACCATATATTTT.

The J gene is TRBJ2-7, the V gene TRBV3-1 (or the pseudogene TRBV3-2); 7 nucleotides match TRBD2. The CDR3 has 15 residues. Germline V gene sequence: CDR1 LGHDT, CDR2 YNNKEL (reference sequence). V dropped 1 base and J dropped 0; count of bases not matched to a gene: 3. For the CDR3, the DNA is TGTGCCAGCAGCCAAGGGCTAGCGGCCTCCTACGAGCAGTACTTC. Its protein is CASSQGLAASYEQYF.

CDR3 bases: TGTGCCAGCAGAGCTACCCCGGGCGCTTCTCATGAAGCTTTCTTT. It yields the protein CASRATPGASHEAFF. The rearrangement joins TRBV28 to TRBJ1-1, with D unresolved. This CDR3 spans 15 amino acids. V was pared by 6 bases and J by 7 bases, with 21 bases between. Germline V gene lookup returns CDR1 MDHEN and CDR2 SYDVKM.

The chain employs TRBV19 and TRBJ1-5; the D is unclear. Germline CDR1 is LNHDA and CDR2 is SQIVND (reference sequence). V was pared by 7 bases and J by 6 bases, with 1 base between. CDR3 length: 9 residues. The chain's CDR3 is CASTQPQHF. The DNA for the CDR3 is TGTGCCAGTACTCAGCCCCAGCATTTT.